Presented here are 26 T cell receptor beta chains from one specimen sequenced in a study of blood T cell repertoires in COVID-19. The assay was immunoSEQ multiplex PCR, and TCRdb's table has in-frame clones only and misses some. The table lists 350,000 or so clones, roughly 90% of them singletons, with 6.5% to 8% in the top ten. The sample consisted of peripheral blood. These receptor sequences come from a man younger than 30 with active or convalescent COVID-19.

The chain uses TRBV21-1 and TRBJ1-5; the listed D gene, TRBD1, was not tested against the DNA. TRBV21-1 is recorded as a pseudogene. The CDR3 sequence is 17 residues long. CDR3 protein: CASSKPGQDYSNQPQHF. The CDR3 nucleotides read TGTGCCAGCAGCAAACCGGGACAGGACTATAGCAATCAGCCCCAGCATTTT.

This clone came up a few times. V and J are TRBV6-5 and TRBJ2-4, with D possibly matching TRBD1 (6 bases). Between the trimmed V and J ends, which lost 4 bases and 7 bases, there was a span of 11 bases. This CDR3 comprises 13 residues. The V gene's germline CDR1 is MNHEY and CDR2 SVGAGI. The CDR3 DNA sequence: TGTGCCAGCAGTTTTTTGGGGGCCAACATTCAGTACTTC. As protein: CASSFLGANIQYF.

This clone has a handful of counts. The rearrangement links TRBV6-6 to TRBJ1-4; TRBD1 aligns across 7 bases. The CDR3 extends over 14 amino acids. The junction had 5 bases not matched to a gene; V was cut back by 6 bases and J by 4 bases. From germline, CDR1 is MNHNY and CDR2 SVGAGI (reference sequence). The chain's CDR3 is CASRRQGGNEKLFF. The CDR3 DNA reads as TGTGCCAGCAGAAGACAGGGTGGTAATGAAAAACTGTTTTTT.

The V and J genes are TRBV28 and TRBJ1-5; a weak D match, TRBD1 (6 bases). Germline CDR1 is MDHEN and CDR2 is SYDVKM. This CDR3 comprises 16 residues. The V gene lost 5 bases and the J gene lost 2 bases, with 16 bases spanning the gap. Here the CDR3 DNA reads TGTGCCAGCAGTCGCGAGGGGGATGCTGGCAATCAGCCCCAGCATTTT. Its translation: CASSREGDAGNQPQHF.

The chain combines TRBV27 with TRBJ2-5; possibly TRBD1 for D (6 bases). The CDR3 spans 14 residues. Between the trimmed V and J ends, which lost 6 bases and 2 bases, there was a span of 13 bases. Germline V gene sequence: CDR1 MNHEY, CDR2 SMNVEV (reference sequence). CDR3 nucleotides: TGTGCCAGCAGATCAGGGGACCTTCAAGAGACCCAGTACTTC. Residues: CASRSGDLQETQYF.

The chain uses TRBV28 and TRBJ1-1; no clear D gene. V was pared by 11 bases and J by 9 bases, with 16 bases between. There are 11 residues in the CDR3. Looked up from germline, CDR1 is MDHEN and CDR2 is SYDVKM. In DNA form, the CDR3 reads TGTGCCTCCAAAGGTCAGACAAAAGCTTTCTTT. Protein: CASKGQTKAFF.

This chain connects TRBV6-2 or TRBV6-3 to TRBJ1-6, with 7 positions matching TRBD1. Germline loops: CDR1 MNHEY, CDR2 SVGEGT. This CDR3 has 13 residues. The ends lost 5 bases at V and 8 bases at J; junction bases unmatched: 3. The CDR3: CASSRGGDSPLHF. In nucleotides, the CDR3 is TGTGCCAGCAGTCGAGGGGGCGATTCACCCCTCCACTTT.

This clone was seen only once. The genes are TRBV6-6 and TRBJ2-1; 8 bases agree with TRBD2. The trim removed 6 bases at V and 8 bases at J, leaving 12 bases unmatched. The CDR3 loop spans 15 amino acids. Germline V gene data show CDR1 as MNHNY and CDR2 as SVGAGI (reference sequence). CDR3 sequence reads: CASRSTGTSFHEQFF. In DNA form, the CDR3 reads TGTGCCAGCAGGTCGACCGGGACTAGTTTCCATGAGCAGTTCTTC.

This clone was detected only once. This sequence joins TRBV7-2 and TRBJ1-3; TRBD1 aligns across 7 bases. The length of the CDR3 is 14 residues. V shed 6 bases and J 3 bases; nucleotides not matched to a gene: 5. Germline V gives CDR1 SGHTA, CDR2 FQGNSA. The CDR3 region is CASRGTAYGNTIYF. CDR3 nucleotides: TGTGCCAGCAGGGGGACAGCTTATGGAAACACCATATATTTT. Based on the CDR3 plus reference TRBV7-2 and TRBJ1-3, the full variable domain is GAGVSQSPSNKVTEKGKDVELRCDPISGHTALYWYRQSLGQGLEFLIYFQGNSAPDKSGLPSDRFSAERTGGSVSTLTIQRTQQEDSAVYLCASRGTAYGNTIYFGEGSWLTVV.

CDR3 amino acids: CASSFTGEQYF. CDR3 DNA sequence: TGTGCCAGCAGCTTTACGGGTGAGCAGTACTTC. The rearrangement uses TRBV7-9 and TRBJ2-7; no clear D gene. In germline, CDR1 is SEHNR, CDR2 FQNEAQ (reference sequence). The CDR3 is 11 amino acids. With 3 bases removed from V and 7 bases from J, the gap between germline ends came to 7 bases.

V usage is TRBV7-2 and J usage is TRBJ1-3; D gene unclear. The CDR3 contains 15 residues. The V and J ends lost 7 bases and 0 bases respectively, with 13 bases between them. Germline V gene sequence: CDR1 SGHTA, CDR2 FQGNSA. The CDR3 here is CASTSEVLSGNTIYF. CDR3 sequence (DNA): TGTGCCAGCACCTCAGAGGTACTCTCTGGAAACACCATATATTTT.

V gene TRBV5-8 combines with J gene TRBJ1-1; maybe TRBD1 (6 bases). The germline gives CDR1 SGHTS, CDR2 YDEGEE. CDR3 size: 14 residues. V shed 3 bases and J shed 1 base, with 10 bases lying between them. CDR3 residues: CASSSGQKNTEAFF. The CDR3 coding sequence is TGTGCCAGCAGCTCCGGACAGAAGAACACTGAAGCTTTCTTT.

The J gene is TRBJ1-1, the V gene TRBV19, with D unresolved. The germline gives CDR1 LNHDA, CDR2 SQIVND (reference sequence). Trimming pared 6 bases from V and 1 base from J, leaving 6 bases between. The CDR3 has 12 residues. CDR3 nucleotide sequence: TGTGCCAGTAGACGACAGAACACTGAAGCTTTCTTT. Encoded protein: CASRRQNTEAFF.

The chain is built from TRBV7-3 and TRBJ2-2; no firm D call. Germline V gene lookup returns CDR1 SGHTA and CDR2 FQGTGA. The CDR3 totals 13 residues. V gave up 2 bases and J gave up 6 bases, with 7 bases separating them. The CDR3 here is CASSLVFAGELFF. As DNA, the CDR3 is TGTGCCAGCAGCTTAGTCTTCGCCGGGGAGCTGTTTTTT.

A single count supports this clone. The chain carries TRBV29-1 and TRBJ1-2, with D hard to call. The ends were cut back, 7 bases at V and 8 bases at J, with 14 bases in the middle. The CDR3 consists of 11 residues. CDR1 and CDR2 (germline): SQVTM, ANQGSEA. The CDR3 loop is CSASEGGGYTF. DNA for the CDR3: TGCAGCGCATCAGAGGGCGGGGGCTACACCTTC.

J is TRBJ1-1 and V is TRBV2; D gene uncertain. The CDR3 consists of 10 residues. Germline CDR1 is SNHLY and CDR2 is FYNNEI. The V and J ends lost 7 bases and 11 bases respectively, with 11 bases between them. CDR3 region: CASIGLRAFF. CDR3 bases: TGTGCCAGCATCGGCCTGAGGGCTTTCTTT.

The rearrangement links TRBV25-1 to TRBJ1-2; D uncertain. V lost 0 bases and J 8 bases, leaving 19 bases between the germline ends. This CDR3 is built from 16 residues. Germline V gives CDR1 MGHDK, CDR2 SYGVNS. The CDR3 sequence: CASSEYQASGERGYTF. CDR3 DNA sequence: TGTGCCAGCAGTGAATATCAGGCCAGCGGAGAAAGGGGCTACACCTTC.

CDR3 sequence: CASSEARRAPGFMPHEQYF. The CDR3 DNA is TGTGCCAGCAGTGAAGCGCGACGTGCGCCAGGGTTCATGCCCCACGAGCAGTACTTC. The V and J genes are TRBV2 and TRBJ2-7; D may be TRBD1 (5 bases). The CDR3 contains 19 residues. Germline CDR1 and CDR2: SNHLY and FYNNEI. Trimming cost V 0 bases and J 5 bases, with 26 bases left between them. The full variable domain, its missing parts supplied by reference TRBV2 and TRBJ2-7, is EPEVTQTPSHQVTQMGQEVILRCVPISNHLYFYWYRQILGQKVEFLVSFYNNEISEKSEIFDDQFSVERPDGSNFTLKIRSTKLEDSAMYFCASSEARRAPGFMPHEQYFGPGTRLTVT.

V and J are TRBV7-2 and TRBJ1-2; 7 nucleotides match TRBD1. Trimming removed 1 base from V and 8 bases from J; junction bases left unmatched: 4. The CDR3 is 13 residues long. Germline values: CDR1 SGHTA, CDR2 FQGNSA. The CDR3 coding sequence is TGTGCCAGCAGCTTAGGACAGGGTCGAGGCTACACCTTC. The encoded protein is CASSLGQGRGYTF.

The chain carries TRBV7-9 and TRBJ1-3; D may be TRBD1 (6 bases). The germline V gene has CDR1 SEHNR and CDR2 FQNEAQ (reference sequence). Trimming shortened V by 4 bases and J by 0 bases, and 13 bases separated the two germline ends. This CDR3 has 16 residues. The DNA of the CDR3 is TGTGCCAGCAGCTACAGGACAGACCACTCTGGAAACACCATATATTTT. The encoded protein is CASSYRTDHSGNTIYF.

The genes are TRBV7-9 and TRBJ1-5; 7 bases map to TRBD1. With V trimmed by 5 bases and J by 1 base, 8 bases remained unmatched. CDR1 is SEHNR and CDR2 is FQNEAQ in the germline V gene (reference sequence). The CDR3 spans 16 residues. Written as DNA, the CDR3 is TGTGCCAGCAGCCCCCAAAAGACAGGGAGCAATCAGCCCCAGCATTTT. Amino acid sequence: CASSPQKTGSNQPQHF.

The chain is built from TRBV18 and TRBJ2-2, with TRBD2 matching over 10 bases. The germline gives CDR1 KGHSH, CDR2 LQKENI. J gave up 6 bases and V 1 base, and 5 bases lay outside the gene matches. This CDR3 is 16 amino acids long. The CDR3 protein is CASSPLASGSSGELFF. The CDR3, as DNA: TGTGCCAGCTCACCACTGGCTAGCGGGAGTTCCGGGGAGCTGTTTTTT.

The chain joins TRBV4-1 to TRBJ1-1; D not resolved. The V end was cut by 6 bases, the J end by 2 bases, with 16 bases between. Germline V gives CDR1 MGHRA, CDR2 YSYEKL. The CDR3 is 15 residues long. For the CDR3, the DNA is TGCGCCAGCAGTCACGGAGGCCCGGGCAACACTGAAGCTTTCTTT. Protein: CASSHGGPGNTEAFF.

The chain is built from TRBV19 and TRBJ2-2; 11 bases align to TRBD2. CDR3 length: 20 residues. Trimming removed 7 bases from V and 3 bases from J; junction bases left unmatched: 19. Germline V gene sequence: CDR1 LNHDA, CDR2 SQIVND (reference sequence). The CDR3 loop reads CASTSPTRSSGGPDTGELFF. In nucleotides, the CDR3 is TGTGCCAGTACCTCCCCGACCAGGTCTAGCGGGGGGCCGGACACCGGGGAGCTGTTTTTT.

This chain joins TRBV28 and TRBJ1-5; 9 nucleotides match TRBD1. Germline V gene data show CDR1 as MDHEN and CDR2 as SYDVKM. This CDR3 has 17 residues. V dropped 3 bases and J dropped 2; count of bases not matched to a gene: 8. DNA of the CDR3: TGTGCCAGCAGTTTGACAGGGGGAGTCGTAGGCAATCAGCCCCAGCATTTT. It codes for CASSLTGGVVGNQPQHF.

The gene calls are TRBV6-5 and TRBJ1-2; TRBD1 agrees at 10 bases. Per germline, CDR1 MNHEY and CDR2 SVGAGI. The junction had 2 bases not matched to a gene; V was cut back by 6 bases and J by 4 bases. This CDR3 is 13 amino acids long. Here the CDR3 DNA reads TGTGCCAGCAGGACAGGGGGCCTCTATGGCTACACCTTC. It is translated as CASRTGGLYGYTF.